This passage covers 2 T cell receptor beta chains from one sample sequenced in a study of regulatory T cells in long-lasting Graves disease. Time point reported: newly diagnosed GD, antithyroid drugs for less than 3 months. From PBMCs, RNA was extracted and then used to make the TCR library. Arm-PCR of CDR3 regions with iRepertoire HTBI primers generated TCR beta libraries. TCRdb passed the multiplex PCR reads through MiXCR, listing each CDR3 protein once. The sample includes hundreds of thousands of distinct CDR3 sequences, about 15% seen only once; the top ten take about 18%. The same sample was also used in a study of T cells in Graves' hyperthyroidism and ophthalmopathy.

This specimen consisted of peripheral blood mononuclear cells (PBMCs), obtained at new diagnosis, from a patient treated with antithyroid drugs. The origin of the receptors is a woman in her thirties with Graves disease.

The chain recombines TRBV2 with TRBJ2-5; TRBD1 aligns across 9 bases. Germline values: CDR1 SNHLY, CDR2 FYNNEI. J lost 4 bases, V lost 7 bases, and 10 bases had no gene match. The CDR3 consists of 15 residues. This chain's CDR3 is CASNPRDRASETQYF. The CDR3 DNA reads TGTGCCAGCAACCCACGGGACAGGGCGTCAGAGACCCAGTACTTC.

The chain recombines TRBV19 with TRBJ1-4; D not certain. This CDR3 contains 14 residues. CDR1 is LNHDA, CDR2 SQIVND, per germline (reference sequence). V dropped 7 bases and J dropped 7 bases, with 16 bases sitting between them. Here the CDR3 reads CASNMGRRPEKLFF. CDR3 DNA sequence: TGTGCCAGTAACATGGGGAGGAGACCTGAAAAACTGTTTTTT.